A selection of T cell receptor beta chains follows, all from one sample in a study of metastatic and nonmetastatic thyroid tumors. TCRdb re-called the PCR reads via MiXCR. Of roughly 40,000 clones in the sample, 17% were seen once. Material for sequencing was blood. These receptors were obtained from a male donor with papillary thyroid cancer or a benign thyroid nodule (not recorded which). Some clones in this sample may be carry-over from other donors' samples. Each CDR3 is given with its conserved first and last residue. A D gene is named only where the DNA matches it firmly. The size entry is marked missing in some rows and otherwise reads once, few, many or a size class.

clone size: many; J gene: TRBJ2-1; D gene: NA; V gene: TRBV7-9; CDR3 DNA: TGTGCCAGCAGCTTAGCTCCTAGCGCCATCCATGAGCAGTTCTTC; CDR3 protein: CASSLAPSAIHEQFF
clone size: many; J gene: TRBJ1-1; D gene: TRBD1; V gene: TRBV19; CDR3 DNA: TGTGCCAGTATTAAACCCGGGACAGGGAACACTGAAGCTTTCTTT; CDR3 protein: CASIKPGTGNTEAFF
clone size: many; J gene: TRBJ1-2; D gene: NA; V gene: TRBV20-1; CDR3 DNA: TGCAGTGCTAGAGATCAAGGGAACTATGGCTACACCTTC; CDR3 protein: CSARDQGNYGYTF
clone size: many; J gene: TRBJ2-7; D gene: NA; V gene: TRBV19; CDR3 DNA: TGTGCCAGTAGTATAGGCGGAGGGATCGACGAGCAGTACTTC; CDR3 protein: CASSIGGGIDEQYF
clone size: many; J gene: TRBJ2-1; D gene: NA; V gene: TRBV5-1; CDR3 DNA: TGCGCCAGCAGCTTGGGGGACTTAAACAATGAGCAGTTCTTC; CDR3 protein: CASSLGDLNNEQFF
clone size: many; J gene: TRBJ1-1; D gene: NA; V gene: TRBV20-1; CDR3 DNA: TGCAGTGCTAGACAGTTCATGAACACTGAAGCTTTCTTT; CDR3 protein: CSARQFMNTEAFF
clone size: many; J gene: TRBJ2-1; D gene: NA; V gene: TRBV9; CDR3 DNA: TGTGCCAGCAGCGTAGCTGGTCGGCTGGTAGAGCAGTTCTTC; CDR3 protein: CASSVAGRLVEQFF
clone size: once; J gene: TRBJ1-4; D gene: NA; V gene: TRBV7-9; CDR3 DNA: TGTGCCAGCATATCCGTGGGGAGTAATGAAAAACTGTTTTTT; CDR3 protein: CASISVGSNEKLFF
clone size: many; J gene: TRBJ2-3; D gene: NA; V gene: TRBV7-2; CDR3 DNA: TGTGCCAGCAGCGTCCTATTGAGCACAGATACGCAGTATTTT; CDR3 protein: CASSVLLSTDTQYF
clone size: once; J gene: TRBJ2-1; D gene: NA; V gene: TRBV11-2; CDR3 DNA: TGTGCCAGCAGCCATGGGGCGATCCCCTACAATGAGCAGTTCTTC; CDR3 protein: CASSHGAIPYNEQFF
clone size: NA; J gene: TRBJ2-7; D gene: NA; V gene: TRBV7-9; CDR3 DNA: TGTGCCAGCGGGGACGGATCCTACGAGCAGTACTTC; CDR3 protein: CASGDGSYEQYF
clone size: NA; J gene: TRBJ2-2; D gene: TRBD2; V gene: TRBV20-1; CDR3 DNA: TGCAGTGCTAGAGATTTAGTTTGCAGCGGGAAGTGCACCGGGGAGCTGTTTTTT; CDR3 protein: CSARDLVCSGKCTGELFF
clone size: many; J gene: TRBJ1-6; D gene: NA; V gene: TRBV6-5; CDR3 DNA: TGTGCCAGCAGTTACTCTGGTGGGCCTTCCTATAATTCACCCCTCCACTTT; CDR3 protein: CASSYSGGPSYNSPLHF
clone size: many; J gene: TRBJ1-3; D gene: TRBD1; V gene: TRBV4-2; CDR3 DNA: TGTGCCAGCAAAGAAACGGACAGGGCTGGAAACACCATATATTTT; CDR3 protein: CASKETDRAGNTIYF
clone size: NA; J gene: TRBJ2-2; D gene: NA; V gene: TRBV27; CDR3 DNA: TGTGCCAGCACCGCCGACAGCACCGGGGAGCTGTTTTTT; CDR3 protein: CASTADSTGELFF
clone size: many; J gene: TRBJ2-3; D gene: TRBD2; V gene: TRBV20-1; CDR3 DNA: TGCAGTGCTAGTGATTCGAGCGGGAGGGTCACAGATACGCAGTATTTT; CDR3 protein: CSASDSSGRVTDTQYF
clone size: few; J gene: TRBJ2-3; D gene: TRBD2; V gene: TRBV6-2/TRBV6-3; CDR3 DNA: TGTGCCAGCAGCCTAGGACTAGCGGGATCCACAGATACGCAGTATTTT; CDR3 protein: CASSLGLAGSTDTQYF
clone size: NA; J gene: TRBJ1-2; D gene: NA; V gene: TRBV9; CDR3 DNA: TGTGCCAGCAGCTCAGGAGGGGGGCAGGGGTACGGCTACACCTTC; CDR3 protein: CASSSGGGQGYGYTF
clone size: NA; J gene: TRBJ2-7; D gene: NA; V gene: TRBV11-2; CDR3 DNA: TGTGCCAGCAGCTTAGGCAGCATTTTCAGGGTCGGGGCCTACGAGCAGTACTTC; CDR3 protein: CASSLGSIFRVGAYEQYF
clone size: many; J gene: TRBJ2-4; D gene: TRBD1; V gene: TRBV3-1; CDR3 DNA: TGTGCCAGCAGCCTAGGGACAGGGAGAAGAGGTACCTTAGCCAAAAACATTCAGTACTTC; CDR3 protein: CASSLGTGRRGTLAKNIQYF
clone size: many; J gene: TRBJ2-2; D gene: NA; V gene: TRBV24-1; CDR3 DNA: TGTGCCACCAGTGATTTGGGCTTAGACACCGGGGAGCTGTTTTTT; CDR3 protein: CATSDLGLDTGELFF
clone size: NA; J gene: TRBJ2-7; D gene: NA; V gene: TRBV6-1; CDR3 DNA: TGTGCCAGCAGAGGGGCAGGAAAAGCCTACGAGCAGTACTTC; CDR3 protein: CASRGAGKAYEQYF
clone size: many; J gene: TRBJ1-4; D gene: NA; V gene: TRBV10-1; CDR3 DNA: TGCGCCAGCAGTGAAGAGGGCCCGGTGTCCGGAAAACTGTTTTTT; CDR3 protein: CASSEEGPVSGKLFF
clone size: many; J gene: TRBJ1-5; D gene: NA; V gene: TRBV3-1; CDR3 DNA: TGTGCCAGCAGCCAAGCAGGGGATCCCCAGCATTTT; CDR3 protein: CASSQAGDPQHF
clone size: many; J gene: TRBJ2-2; D gene: TRBD1; V gene: TRBV10-3; CDR3 DNA: TGTGCCATCATTTCCCCCCGACAGGGGGCAGGCGGGGAGCTGTTTTTT; CDR3 protein: CAIISPRQGAGGELFF
clone size: few; J gene: TRBJ1-2; D gene: NA; V gene: TRBV6-1; CDR3 DNA: TGTGCCAGCAGCCAAGGGGTGGGCGGCTACACCTTC; CDR3 protein: CASSQGVGGYTF
clone size: few; J gene: TRBJ2-3; D gene: NA; V gene: TRBV12-3/TRBV12-4; CDR3 DNA: TGTGCCAGAAGTTCCCCGGGCGGTAAGACAGATACGCAATATTTT; CDR3 protein: CARSSPGGKTDTQYF